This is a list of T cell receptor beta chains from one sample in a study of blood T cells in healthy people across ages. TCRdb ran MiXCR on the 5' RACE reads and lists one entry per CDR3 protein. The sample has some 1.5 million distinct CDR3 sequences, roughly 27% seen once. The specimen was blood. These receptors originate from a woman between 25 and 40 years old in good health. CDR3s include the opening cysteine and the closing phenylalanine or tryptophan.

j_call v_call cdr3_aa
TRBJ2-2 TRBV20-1 CSVSGSTGELFF
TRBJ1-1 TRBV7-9 CASSYPGGSVTEAFF
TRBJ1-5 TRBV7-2 CASSPRTGNQPQHF
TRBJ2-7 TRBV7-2 CASSSFDLGEQYF
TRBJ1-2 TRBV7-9 CASSLGRVVDGYTF
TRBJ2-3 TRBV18 CASSPVSSSADTQYF
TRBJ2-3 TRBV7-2 CASSLVPAGGGADTQYF
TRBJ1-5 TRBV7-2 CASSLGSMGGGPQHF
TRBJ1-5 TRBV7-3 CASSLAGVAGQPQHF
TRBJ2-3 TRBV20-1 CSAPWTGGEIDTQYF
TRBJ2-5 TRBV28 CASRPPGTASETQYF
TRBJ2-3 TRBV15 CATSTRQSTDTQYF
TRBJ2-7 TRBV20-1 CSARDGGRGGYEQYF
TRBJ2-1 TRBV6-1 CASSEMGQGAGEQFF
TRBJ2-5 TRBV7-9 CASNYTGSPKETQYF
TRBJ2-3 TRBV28 CASSPLGGEGDTQYF
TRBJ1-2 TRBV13 CASSLGALGRNYGYTF
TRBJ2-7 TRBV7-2 CASSYNGWDTPYEQYF
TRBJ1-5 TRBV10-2 CASSESGVAGPQHF
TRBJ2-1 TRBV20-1 CSARPGGQGVNEQFF
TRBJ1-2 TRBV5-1 CASSIGYSANYGYTF
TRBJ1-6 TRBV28 CASSLLRGSYNSPLHF
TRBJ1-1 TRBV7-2 CASSLQRQDTEAFF
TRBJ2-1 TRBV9 CASSGLVGSRSYNEQFF
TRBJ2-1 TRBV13 CASSSQTSNRWNEQFF
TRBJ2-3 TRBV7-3 CASSSNPGLDTDTQYF
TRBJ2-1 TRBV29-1 CSPWGDSPFEQFF
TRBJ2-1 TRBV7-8 CASSLSGPGNEQFF
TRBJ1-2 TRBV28 CASSFRFPGDRKVPNGYTF
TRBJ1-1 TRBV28 CASSPGTAERDSEAFF
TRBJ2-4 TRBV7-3 CASSGGQGGIQYF
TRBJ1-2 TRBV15 CATSRDRSEPYGYTF
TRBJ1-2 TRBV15 CATSRDRGGGSDGYTF
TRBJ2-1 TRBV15 CATSRDSGLGSYNEQFF
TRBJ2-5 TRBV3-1 CASSQGQSSGQETQYF
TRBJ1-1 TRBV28 CASSLRVHTEAFF
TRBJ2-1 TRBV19 CASNPTGGLNEQFF
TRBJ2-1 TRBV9 CASSVALAGLNEQFF
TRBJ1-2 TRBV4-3 CASSQEEGDQGYTF
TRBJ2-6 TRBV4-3 CASSQEATGANVLTF